Listed below are T cell receptor beta chains from one sample, sequenced in a study of tumor and adjacent non-tumor tissue in lung cancer. From the multiplex PCR reads, TCRdb called clonotypes with MiXCR, one entry per CDR3 protein. The sample lists just over 200,000 distinct CDR3 sequences; about two thirds were seen once. The sequenced sample consisted of lung tumor tissue. The origin of the receptors is a man aged 60 to 75 with non-small cell lung cancer. The CDR3 runs from the conserved cysteine through the conserved F or W. D genes are given only for firm matches. Clone size is not always given. Where it is, it says once, few, many or a class for expanded clones.

D: NA; J: TRBJ2-3; V: TRBV5-4; size: NA; DNA: TGTGCCAGCAGCTTGGAACTTGCGGGTATGTCAGATACGCAGTATTTT; CDR3: CASSLELAGMSDTQYF
D: NA; J: TRBJ2-4; V: TRBV11-3; size: NA; DNA: TGTGCCAGGAGCCTCCGGGACCCCAAAAACATTCAGTACTTC; CDR3: CARSLRDPKNIQYF
D: NA; J: TRBJ1-2; V: TRBV11-2; size: NA; DNA: TGTGCCAGGAGCTTAGCTCTGGGACGTTATTATGACTACACCTTC; CDR3: CARSLALGRYYDYTF
D: NA; J: TRBJ2-2; V: TRBV20-1; size: NA; DNA: TGCGGTGCTATAGATGGAGGCGCAAACATCGGGGAGCTGTTTTTT; CDR3: CGAIDGGANIGELFF
D: NA; J: TRBJ2-3; V: TRBV11-2; size: NA; DNA: TGTGCTAGCAGCTTATACGGAGCAGATACGCAGTATTTT; CDR3: CASSLYGADTQYF
D: TRBD2; J: TRBJ2-2; V: TRBV5-1; size: NA; DNA: TGTGCCAGCAACTCCCACTCAGCGGGAACCGGGGAGCTGTTTTTT; CDR3: CASNSHSAGTGELFF
D: NA; J: TRBJ2-1; V: TRBV4-1; size: NA; DNA: TGCGCCAGCAGCCCGACGACAGGTTCCCGTCGCAATGAGCAGTTCTTC; CDR3: CASSPTTGSRRNEQFF
D: NA; J: TRBJ1-1; V: TRBV12-3/TRBV12-4; size: NA; DNA: TGTGCCATCAGTTTAATCCCCGGCAGGGGACTTGAAGCTTTCTTT; CDR3: CAISLIPGRGLEAFF
D: TRBD1; J: TRBJ1-5; V: TRBV7-8; size: NA; DNA: TGTGCCAGCAACCCCGGGACAGACAATCAGCCCCAGCATTTT; CDR3: CASNPGTDNQPQHF
D: TRBD1; J: TRBJ2-3; V: TRBV20-1; size: NA; DNA: TGCAATGTTCCACGGGACAGATCCACAGATACGCTGTATTTT; CDR3: CNVPRDRSTDTLYF
D: NA; J: TRBJ1-6; V: TRBV11-2; size: many; DNA: TGTGCCAGCAGCTTAGCCTGGGACGGATCACCCCTCCACTTT; CDR3: CASSLAWDGSPLHF
D: NA; J: TRBJ2-3; V: TRBV11-3; size: NA; DNA: TGTGCCAGCAGCTTAAAACGGGGAGGATCGCATTTTTTT; CDR3: CASSLKRGGSHFF
D: NA; J: TRBJ1-2; V: TRBV20-1; size: many; DNA: TGCAGTGCCAGATATGGCTACACCTTC; CDR3: CSARYGYTF
D: NA; J: TRBJ2-2; V: TRBV6-5; size: once; DNA: TGTGCCAGCAGTTACCGGGCATCCTACACTGGGGAGCTGTTTTTT; CDR3: CASSYRASYTGELFF
D: NA; J: TRBJ2-4; V: TRBV4-3; size: NA; DNA: TGCGCCAGCAGCCGCAATGGAAGGGAGAGGGATAAAAACATTCAGTACTTC; CDR3: CASSRNGRERDKNIQYF
D: NA; J: TRBJ1-5; V: TRBV6-1; size: NA; DNA: TGTGCCAGCAGTTTGATAGGGCCCAATCAGCCCCAGCATTTT; CDR3: CASSLIGPNQPQHF
D: NA; J: TRBJ2-3; V: TRBV29-1; size: NA; DNA: TGCAGCGTTGCGCATAGCACAGATACGCGGTATTTT; CDR3: CSVAHSTDTRYF
D: TRBD2; J: TRBJ2-1; V: TRBV20-1; size: NA; DNA: TGCAGAGGCGACGGGACTAGCGGGAGTGGCAATGAGCAGTTCTTC; CDR3: CRGDGTSGSGNEQFF
D: TRBD2; J: TRBJ2-1; V: TRBV11-2; size: once; DNA: TGTGCCAGCAGCCCCCGGGGCGCTAGCGGGTTTGGTGACCAGTTCTTC; CDR3: CASSPRGASGFGDQFF
D: NA; J: TRBJ1-1; V: TRBV6-1; size: NA; DNA: TGTACCAGCAGTGAAAATACGTGGAGATCTTTCTTT; CDR3: CTSSENTWRSFF
D: NA; J: TRBJ2-7; V: TRBV6-5; size: NA; DNA: TGTGCCATCGGCAATGGGGGAGCCACTCCCTACGAGCAGTACTTC; CDR3: CAIGNGGATPYEQYF
D: NA; J: TRBJ1-1; V: TRBV6-2/TRBV6-3; size: many; DNA: TGTGCCAGCAAGAATAAAGGGCGCACTGAAGCTTTCTTT; CDR3: CASKNKGRTEAFF
D: NA; J: TRBJ2-5; V: TRBV20-1; size: many; DNA: TGCAGTGGGGGTGGGAACCAAGAGACCCAGTACTTC; CDR3: CSGGGNQETQYF
D: NA; J: TRBJ2-7; V: TRBV5-5; size: many; DNA: TGTGCCAGCAGCCACGCCGGGCAGTCCTACGAGCAGTACTTC; CDR3: CASSHAGQSYEQYF
D: NA; J: TRBJ2-2; V: TRBV12-3/TRBV12-4; size: many; DNA: TGTGCCAGCAGTTTTTCGGCCGGGGAGCTGTTTTTT; CDR3: CASSFSAGELFF
D: NA; J: TRBJ2-1; V: TRBV20-1; size: once; DNA: TGCAGTGCTAGCTTCCCGGACTCGAATAATGAGCAGTTCTTC; CDR3: CSASFPDSNNEQFF